The 30 T cell receptor beta chains reported below all come from one sample, sequenced in a study of CD8 T cells in ankylosing spondylitis. From the 5' RACE reads, TCRdb called clonotypes with MiXCR, one entry per CDR3 protein. Of approximately 250,000 distinct CDR3 sequences in the sample, roughly 8.2% were seen once. The sequencing sample was made of blood, either unsorted or a sorted T cell fraction (not recorded which). The origin of the receptors is a female donor with ankylosing spondylitis or in good health (not recorded which).

This clonotype was seen many times. The rearrangement uses TRBV20-1 and TRBJ2-7, with 9 positions matching TRBD2. V lost 3 bases, J lost 3 bases, and 6 bases stayed unmatched. The CDR3 is made up of 14 amino acids. The germline gives CDR1 DFQATT, CDR2 SNEGSKA (reference sequence). The CDR3 DNA follows: TGCAGTGCTAGTAGACTAGCGGATATCTACGAGCAGTACTTC. Translated, it gives CSASRLADIYEQYF.

This clonotype was detected many times. V is TRBV6-2 or TRBV6-3 and J is TRBJ2-1; no firm D call. This CDR3 contains 16 residues. V was pared by 5 bases and J by 4 bases, with 18 bases between. Germline-derived CDR1 and CDR2 are MNHEY and SVGEGT. This chain's CDR3 is CASSPKAVYLYNEQFF. For the CDR3, the DNA is TGTGCCAGCAGTCCTAAGGCGGTCTACCTTTACAATGAGCAGTTCTTC.

In its sample, this clonotype was seen many times. This chain uses TRBV20-1 with TRBJ2-4; D possibly uses TRBD1 or TRBD2 (6 bases each). The CDR3 runs 14 residues. Trimming stripped 5 bases from V and 0 bases from J, with 11 bases between. Looked up from germline, CDR1 is DFQATT and CDR2 is SNEGSKA (reference sequence). CDR3 residues: CSAGGRLAKNIQYF. The CDR3 DNA sequence: TGCAGTGCTGGGGGGCGGCTAGCCAAAAACATTCAGTACTTC.

Note on this clonotype: A read error may explain this, as a much larger clone is one base away. The chain has TRBV29-1 and TRBJ2-1; D tentatively fits TRBD1 or TRBD2 (5 bases each). Germline loops: CDR1 SQVTM, CDR2 ANQGSEA. This CDR3 region has 13 residues. In DNA, the CDR3 is TGCAGCTCATACGGGACCTCCTGCAATGAGCAGTTCTTC. Protein sequence: CSSYGTSCNEQFF.

This clonotype has only a few counts. The gene calls are TRBV14 and TRBJ2-1; D gene unclear. Germline loops: CDR1 SGHDN, CDR2 FVKESK. The CDR3 extends over 18 amino acids. V gave up 4 bases and J gave up 2 bases, with 21 bases separating them. CDR3 sequence (DNA): TGTGCCAGCAGCCGATTACACCGTCCCTCAGGTGCCTACAATGAGCAGTTCTTC. Translation: CASSRLHRPSGAYNEQFF. The full variable domain, completed using reference TRBV14 and TRBJ2-1, is EAGVTQFPSHSVIEKGQTVTLRCDPISGHDNLYWYRRVMGKEIKFLLHFVKESKQDESGMPNNRFLAERTGGTYSTLKVQPAELEDSGVYFCASSRLHRPSGAYNEQFFGPGTRLTVL.

The table lists this clonotype with many counts. This sequence joins TRBV2 and TRBJ1-5; D is ambiguous. V was clipped by 1 base and J by 7 bases, with 11 bases between them. This CDR3 has 14 amino acids. Per germline, CDR1 SNHLY and CDR2 FYNNEI. The CDR3 sequence is CASSEGGSGQPQHF. The CDR3 DNA sequence: TGTGCCAGCAGTGAAGGAGGGTCAGGCCAGCCCCAGCATTTT.

This clonotype was detected ten times or more. The V gene is TRBV7-8, the J gene TRBJ1-1, with TRBD1 as a possible D gene (6 bases). CDR3 size: 14 residues. Trimming removed 5 bases at V and 6 bases at J, with 16 bases between. The germline V gene has CDR1 SGHVS and CDR2 FQNEAQ. CDR3 sequence reads: CASSQHREDPEAFF. The DNA for the CDR3 is TGTGCCAGCAGCCAACACAGGGAGGACCCTGAAGCTTTCTTT.

This clonotype showed up many times. The rearrangement links TRBV29-1 to TRBJ2-1; D gene unclear. The CDR3 has 11 residues. Germline CDR1 and CDR2: SQVTM and ANQGSEA. V was clipped by 3 bases and J by 8 bases, with 8 bases between them. This CDR3 is CSVDARDEQFF. As DNA, the CDR3 is TGCAGCGTTGACGCCCGGGATGAGCAGTTCTTC.

This clonotype was counted ten times or more. The chain joins TRBV7-7 to TRBJ2-5; TRBD2 is a possible D gene (5 bases). The CDR3 length is 14 residues. Deletions cut 2 bases from V and 0 bases from J, with 7 bases between. Germline assignment: CDR1 SSHAT and CDR2 FNYEAQ (reference sequence). Here the CDR3 DNA reads TGTGCCAGCAGCTTAAGCGGACACCAAGAGACCCAGTACTTC. Encoded protein: CASSLSGHQETQYF. The full variable domain, rest sourced from reference TRBV7-7 and TRBJ2-5, is GAGVSQSPRYKVTKRGQDVTLRCDPISSHATLYWYQQALGQGPEFLTYFNYEAQPDKSGLPSDRFSAERPEGSISTLTIQRTEQRDSAMYRCASSLSGHQETQYFGPGTRLLVL.

At least ten counts were recorded for this clonotype. The rearrangement links TRBV7-9 to TRBJ1-1; D remains unclear. Germline values: CDR1 SEHNR, CDR2 FQNEAQ (reference sequence). The V end was cut by 5 bases, the J end by 5 bases, with 12 bases between. The CDR3 sequence is 13 residues long. CDR3 sequence: CASSIEVLTEAFF. The CDR3 coding sequence is TGTGCCAGCAGCATCGAGGTATTGACTGAAGCTTTCTTT.

The rearrangement joins TRBV7-2 to TRBJ1-4; 7 bases are a match to TRBD1. J lost 4 bases, V lost 1 base, and 3 bases had no gene match. The CDR3 spans 15 residues. In germline, CDR1 is SGHTA, CDR2 FQGNSA. The CDR3 DNA follows: TGTGCCAGCAGCTTAGTGGGACAGATTAATGAAAAACTGTTTTTT. It is translated as CASSLVGQINEKLFF.

In its sample, this clonotype was seen many times. The V gene is TRBV4-3, the J gene TRBJ2-3, with D possibly TRBD2 on 5 matching bases. CDR1 and CDR2 (germline): LGHNA, YSLEER. Deletions cut 6 bases from V and 5 bases from J, with 6 bases between. The CDR3 runs to 11 residues. CDR3 DNA: TGCGCCAGCAGGGCGGGAGATACGCAGTATTTT. Translating gives CASRAGDTQYF.

This clonotype was picked up many times. The chain's CDR3 is CSASGGKGDRETQYF. CDR3 sequence (DNA): TGCAGTGCTAGTGGGGGAAAGGGGGACAGAGAGACCCAGTACTTC. The rearrangement joins TRBV20-1 to TRBJ2-5; 7 bases are a match to TRBD1. Unmatched junction bases numbered 11, after V lost 3 bases and J lost 4 bases. The CDR3 totals 15 residues. Looked up from germline, CDR1 is DFQATT and CDR2 is SNEGSKA (reference sequence).

This clonotype was seen ten or more times. The chain is built from TRBV7-2 and TRBJ2-2; TRBD1 is a possible D gene (8 bases). In germline, CDR1 is SGHTA, CDR2 FQGNSA. V shed 5 bases and J shed 6 bases, with 16 bases lying between them. This CDR3 region has 15 residues. DNA of the CDR3: TGTGCCAGCAGCCCCCACAGGGGGAGGGCCGGGGAGCTGTTTTTT. Translation gives CASSPHRGRAGELFF.

This clonotype was detected many times. V and J are TRBV21-1 and TRBJ2-4; the D call TRBD2 from the table was never checked on the DNA. TRBV21-1 is an annotated pseudogene. The CDR3 has 15 residues. CDR3 coding DNA: TGTGCCAGCAGCAAACCTTCCCCGAGGGTAAACATTCAGTACTTC. It specifies CASSKPSPRVNIQYF.

This clonotype has a count of ten or more. The chain recombines TRBV28 with TRBJ2-3, with D tentatively TRBD2 (6 bases). This CDR3 has 14 amino acids. Germline loops: CDR1 MDHEN, CDR2 SYDVKM. The V end was cut by 7 bases, the J end by 3 bases, with 14 bases between. The CDR3 nucleotides are TGTGCCAGCACCCTCCAGGAGGGTACAGATACGCAGTATTTT. Translation gives CASTLQEGTDTQYF.

This clonotype appeared many times. This chain joins TRBV12-3 or TRBV12-4 and TRBJ2-5; TRBD1 is a possible D gene (6 bases). The CDR3 is 14 residues long. Trimming stripped 2 bases from V and 5 bases from J, with 12 bases between. CDR3 DNA: TGTGCCAGCAGTTTATGGGGGCGAGGGGAGACCCAGTACTTC. It encodes CASSLWGRGETQYF.

Note on this clonotype: This may come from a read error, since a much larger clone is one base off. This rearrangement joins TRBV6-6 to TRBJ2-3; D not certain. CDR3 length: 14 residues. Per germline, CDR1 MNHNY and CDR2 SVGAGI (reference sequence). The CDR3 nucleotides read TGTGCCGGCAGTTACCCCGCAAGCACAGATACGCAGTATTTT. The encoded protein is CAGSYPASTDTQYF.

This clonotype was observed many times. The V and J genes are TRBV6-5 and TRBJ1-1; D is perhaps TRBD1 (6 bases). Germline V gives CDR1 MNHEY, CDR2 SVGAGI. The ends were cut back, 6 bases at V and 13 bases at J, with 18 bases in the middle. CDR3 length equals 12 residues. CDR3 residues: CASRETGRHFFF. The CDR3 DNA follows: TGTGCCAGCAGAGAAACAGGGAGACATTTTTTCTTT.

Concerning this clonotype: A much bigger clone sits one base away, suggesting this may be a read error. The chain employs TRBV12-3 or TRBV12-4 and TRBJ2-1, with 9 bases lining up with TRBD2. This CDR3 is 14 amino acids long. The CDR3 reads CASRFLAGTNEQLF. The DNA for the CDR3 is TGTGCCAGCAGGTTTCTAGCGGGAACAAATGAGCAGCTCTTC.

In this sample, this clonotype turned up many times. This chain connects TRBV30 to TRBJ2-3, with D maybe TRBD2 (6 bases). With 2 bases removed from V and 6 bases from J, the gap between germline ends came to 15 bases. This CDR3 has 14 residues. The V gene's germline CDR1 is GTSNPN and CDR2 SVGIG (reference sequence). CDR3 coding DNA: TGTGCCTGGAGTCGTGGGGGAGCGGGCGATACGCAGTATTTT. This gives the protein CAWSRGGAGDTQYF.

The chain has TRBV29-1 and TRBJ1-1; D uncertain. Germline V gives CDR1 SQVTM, CDR2 ANQGSEA. The CDR3 contains 14 residues. Between the trimmed V and J ends, which lost 3 bases and 2 bases, there was a span of 13 bases. CDR3 coding DNA: TGCAGCGTTGATCACCTAGCAGATAACACTGAAGCTTTCTTT. Its translation: CSVDHLADNTEAFF.

This chain connects TRBV7-9 to TRBJ2-1, with 7 nucleotides matching TRBD2. The junction had 11 bases not matched to a gene; V was cut back by 5 bases and J by 7 bases. Germline CDR1 is SEHNR and CDR2 is FQNEAQ (reference sequence). The CDR3 has 15 residues. The CDR3 spells CASSIPGGGSNEQFF. CDR3 bases: TGTGCCAGCAGCATCCCGGGGGGTGGGAGTAATGAGCAGTTCTTC.

This clonotype was observed at least ten times. The chain couples TRBV30 to TRBJ1-1, with D tentatively TRBD1 (5 bases). V lost 3 bases to trimming and J lost 0 bases, with 11 bases between them. CDR1 and CDR2 (germline): GTSNPN, SVGIG (reference sequence). CDR3 length equals 14 residues. The DNA of the CDR3 is TGTGCCTGGAGGGGGACCGGGGTGAACACTGAAGCTTTCTTT. Its translation is CAWRGTGVNTEAFF.

In this sample, this clonotype turned up many times. The chain is built from TRBV30 and TRBJ2-7; TRBD2 aligns across 9 bases. Germline V lookup: CDR1 GTSNPN, CDR2 SVGIG (reference sequence). The CDR3 consists of 15 residues. The trim removed 3 bases at V and 6 bases at J, leaving 12 bases unmatched. The CDR3 bases are TGTGCCTGGAGCGAAACGGGACTAGCCCGAAGCGAGCAGTACTTC. It encodes CAWSETGLARSEQYF.

In its sample, this clonotype was seen many times. The CDR3 sequence: CASSYSMGGTEAFF. The CDR3 coding sequence is TGTGCCAGCAGTTACTCGATGGGCGGGACTGAAGCTTTCTTT. J is TRBJ1-1 and V is TRBV6-2 or TRBV6-3; D unclear. The CDR3 has 14 amino acids. Germline V lookup: CDR1 MNHEY, CDR2 SVGEGT. V gave up 0 bases and J gave up 5 bases, with 10 bases separating them.

This clonotype was detected ten times or more. The chain couples TRBV15 to TRBJ2-1; 10 bases fit TRBD2. Germline lookup yields CDR1 LNHNV and CDR2 YYDKDF (reference sequence). CDR3 length equals 17 residues. J lost 7 bases, V lost 0 bases, and 9 bases had no gene match. The CDR3 loop reads CATSRDLGGLAKNEQFF. As DNA, the CDR3 is TGTGCCACCAGCAGAGATCTTGGGGGACTAGCGAAGAATGAGCAGTTCTTC. Looking up the rest from reference TRBV15 and TRBJ2-1 gives the full variable domain: DAMVIQNPRYQVTQFGKPVTLSCSQTLNHNVMYWYQQKSSQAPKLLFHYYDKDFNNEADTPDNFQSRRPNTSFCFLDIRSPGLGDTAMYLCATSRDLGGLAKNEQFFGPGTRLTVL.

This clonotype was counted many times. This chain links TRBV15 with TRBJ2-7; 7 positions agree with TRBD2. Trimming took 2 bases from V and 5 from J; bases not matched to a gene: 3. Germline V gives CDR1 LNHNV, CDR2 YYDKDF (reference sequence). The CDR3 is 13 residues long. CDR3 amino acids: CATSRLAVDEQYF. The CDR3 DNA follows: TGTGCCACCAGCAGACTAGCGGTCGACGAGCAGTACTTC.

This clonotype was recorded many times. The V and J genes are TRBV12-3 or TRBV12-4 and TRBJ2-7; D is tentatively TRBD1 or TRBD2 (5 bases each). The CDR3 has 11 residues. V was shortened by 8 bases and J by 7 bases, with 12 bases between the two germline ends. CDR3 amino acids: CASRGVGEQYF. The CDR3 region has the DNA TGTGCCAGCCGAGGGGTTGGTGAGCAGTACTTC.

This clonotype has at least ten counts. The chain links TRBV6-5 to TRBJ2-7, with 8 bases fitting TRBD2. CDR3 length: 18 amino acids. After removal of 0 bases from V and 5 bases from J, the junction contained 15 bases not matched to a gene. Germline V gives CDR1 MNHEY, CDR2 SVGAGI. This CDR3 is CASSYSPRGAGASNEQYF. The CDR3 coding sequence is TGTGCCAGCAGTTACTCCCCCAGAGGAGCGGGAGCAAGCAACGAGCAGTACTTC.